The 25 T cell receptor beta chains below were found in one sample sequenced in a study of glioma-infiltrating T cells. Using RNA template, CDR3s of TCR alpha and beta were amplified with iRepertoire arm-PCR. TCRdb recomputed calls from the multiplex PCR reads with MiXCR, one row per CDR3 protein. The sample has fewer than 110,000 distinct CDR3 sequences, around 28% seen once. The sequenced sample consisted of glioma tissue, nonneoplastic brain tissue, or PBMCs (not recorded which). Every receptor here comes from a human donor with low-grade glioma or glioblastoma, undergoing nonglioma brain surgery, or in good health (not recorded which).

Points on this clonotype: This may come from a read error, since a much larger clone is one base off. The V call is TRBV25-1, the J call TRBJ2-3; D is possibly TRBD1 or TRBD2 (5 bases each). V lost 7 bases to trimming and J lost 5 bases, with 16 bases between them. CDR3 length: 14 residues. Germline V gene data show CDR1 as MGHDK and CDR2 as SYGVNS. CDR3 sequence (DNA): TGTGCCAGCAACCGGGACGGCCTCGGAGATACGCAGTATTTT. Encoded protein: CASNRDGLGDTQYF.

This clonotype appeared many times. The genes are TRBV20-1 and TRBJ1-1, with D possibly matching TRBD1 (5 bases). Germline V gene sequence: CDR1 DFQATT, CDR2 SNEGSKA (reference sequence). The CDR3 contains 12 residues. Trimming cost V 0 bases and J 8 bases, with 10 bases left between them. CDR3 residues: CSARDHRGEAFF. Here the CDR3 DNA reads TGCAGTGCTAGAGATCATAGGGGAGAAGCTTTCTTT.

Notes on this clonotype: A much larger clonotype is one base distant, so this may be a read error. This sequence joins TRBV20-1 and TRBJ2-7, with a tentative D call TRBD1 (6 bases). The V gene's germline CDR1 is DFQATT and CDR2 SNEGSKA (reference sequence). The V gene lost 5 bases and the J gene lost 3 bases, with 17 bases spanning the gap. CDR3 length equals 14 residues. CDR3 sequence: CSAGYGQQNYEQYF. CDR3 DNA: TGCAGTGCTGGCTACGGACAGCAGAACTACGAGCAGTACTTC.

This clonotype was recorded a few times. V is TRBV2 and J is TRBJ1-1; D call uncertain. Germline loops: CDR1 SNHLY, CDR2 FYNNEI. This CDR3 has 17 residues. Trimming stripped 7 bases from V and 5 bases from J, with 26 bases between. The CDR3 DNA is TGTGCCAGCACCCGGAGTAGGCGAACCTTATCGGGGACTGAAGCTTTCTTT. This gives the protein CASTRSRRTLSGTEAFF.

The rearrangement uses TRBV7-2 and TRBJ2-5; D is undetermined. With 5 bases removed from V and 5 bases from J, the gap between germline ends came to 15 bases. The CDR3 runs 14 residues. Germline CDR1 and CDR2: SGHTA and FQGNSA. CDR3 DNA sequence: TGTGCCAGCAGCCACCCGCCAGGCCGGGAGACCCAGTACTTC. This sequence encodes CASSHPPGRETQYF.

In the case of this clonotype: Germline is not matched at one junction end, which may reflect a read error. CDR3 protein: CGVFGGEFTDTQYF. Here the CDR3 DNA reads TGCGGCGTTTTTGGAGGGGAATTCACAGATACGCAGTATTTT. The chain combines TRBV29-1 with TRBJ2-3, with a possible D match to TRBD2 (6 bases). CDR1 and CDR2 from the germline V gene are SQVTM and ANQGSEA. The CDR3 has 14 amino acids.

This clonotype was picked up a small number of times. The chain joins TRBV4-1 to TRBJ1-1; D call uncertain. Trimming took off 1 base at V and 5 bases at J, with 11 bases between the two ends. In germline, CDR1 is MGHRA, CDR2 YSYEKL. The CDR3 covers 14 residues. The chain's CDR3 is CASSQGRGRTEAFF. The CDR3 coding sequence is TGCGCCAGCAGCCAAGGAAGAGGGCGAACTGAAGCTTTCTTT.

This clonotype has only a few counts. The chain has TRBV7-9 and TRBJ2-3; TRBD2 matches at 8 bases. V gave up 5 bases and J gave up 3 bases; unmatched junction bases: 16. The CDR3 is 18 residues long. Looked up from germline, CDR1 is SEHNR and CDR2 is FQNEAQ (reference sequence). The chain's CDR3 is CASSLSPSSGERTDTQYF. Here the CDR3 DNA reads TGTGCCAGCAGCCTATCCCCAAGTAGCGGGGAGAGAACAGATACGCAGTATTTT. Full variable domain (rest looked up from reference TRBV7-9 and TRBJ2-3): DTGVSQNPRHKITKRGQNVTFRCDPISEHNRLYWYRQTLGQGPEFLTYFQNEAQLEKSRLLSDRFSAERPKGSFSTLEIQRTEQGDSAMYLCASSLSPSSGERTDTQYFGPGTRLTVL.

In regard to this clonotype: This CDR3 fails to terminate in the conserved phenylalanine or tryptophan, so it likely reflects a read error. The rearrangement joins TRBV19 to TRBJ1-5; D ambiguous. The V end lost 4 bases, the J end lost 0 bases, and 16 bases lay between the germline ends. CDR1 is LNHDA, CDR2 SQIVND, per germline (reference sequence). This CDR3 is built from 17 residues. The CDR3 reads CASSTRKTDYSNQPQHS. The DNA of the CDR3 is TGTGCCAGTAGTACACGAAAAACAGACTATAGCAATCAGCCCCAGCATTCT.

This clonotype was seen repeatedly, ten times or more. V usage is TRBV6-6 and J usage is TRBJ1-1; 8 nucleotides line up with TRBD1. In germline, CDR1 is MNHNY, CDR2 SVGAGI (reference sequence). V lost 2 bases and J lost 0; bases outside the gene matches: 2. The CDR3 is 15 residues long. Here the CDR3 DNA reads TGTGCCAGCAGTTACCGGGACAGGTTGAACACTGAAGCTTTCTTT. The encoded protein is CASSYRDRLNTEAFF.

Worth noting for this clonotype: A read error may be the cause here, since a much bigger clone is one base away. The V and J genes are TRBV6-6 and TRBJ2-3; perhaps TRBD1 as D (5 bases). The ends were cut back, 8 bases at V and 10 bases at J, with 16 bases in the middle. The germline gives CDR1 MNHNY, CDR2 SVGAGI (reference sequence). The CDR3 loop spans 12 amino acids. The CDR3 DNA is TGTGCCAGCGGCGTAGGGGTCGATGCGCAGTATTTT. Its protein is CASGVGVDAQYF.

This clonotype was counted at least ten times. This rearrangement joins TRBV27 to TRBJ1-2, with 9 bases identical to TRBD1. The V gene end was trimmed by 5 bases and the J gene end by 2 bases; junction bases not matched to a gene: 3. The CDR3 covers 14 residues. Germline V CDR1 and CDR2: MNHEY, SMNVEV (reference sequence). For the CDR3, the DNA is TGTGCCAGCAGTCGCGGACAGGGGAACTATGGCTACACCTTC. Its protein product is CASSRGQGNYGYTF.

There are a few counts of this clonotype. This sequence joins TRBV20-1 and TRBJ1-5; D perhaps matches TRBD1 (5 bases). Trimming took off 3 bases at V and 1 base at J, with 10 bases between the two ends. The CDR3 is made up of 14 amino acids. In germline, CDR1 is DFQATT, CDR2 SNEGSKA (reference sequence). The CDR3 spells CSASIGTSNQPQHF. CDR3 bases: TGCAGTGCTAGCATAGGGACGAGCAATCAGCCCCAGCATTTT.

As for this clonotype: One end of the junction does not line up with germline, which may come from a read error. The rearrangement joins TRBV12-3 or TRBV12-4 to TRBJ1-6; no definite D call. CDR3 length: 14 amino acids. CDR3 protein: CATTTSSYSSPLRF. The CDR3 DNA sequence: TGTGCCACCACGACCAGCTCCTATAGTTCACCCCTCCGCTTT.

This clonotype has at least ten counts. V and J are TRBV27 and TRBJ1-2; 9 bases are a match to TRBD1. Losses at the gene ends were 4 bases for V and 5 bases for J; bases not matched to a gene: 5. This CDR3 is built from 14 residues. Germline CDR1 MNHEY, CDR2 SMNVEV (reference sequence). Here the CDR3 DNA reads TGTGCCAGCAGTTGGGACAGGGTGAATTATGGCTACACCTTC. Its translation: CASSWDRVNYGYTF.

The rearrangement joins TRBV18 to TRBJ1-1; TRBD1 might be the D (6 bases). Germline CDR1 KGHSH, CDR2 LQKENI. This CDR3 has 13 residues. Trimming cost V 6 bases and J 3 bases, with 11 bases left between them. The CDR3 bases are TGTGCCAGCTCTGGACAGCGGGACACTGAAGCTTTCTTT. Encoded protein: CASSGQRDTEAFF.

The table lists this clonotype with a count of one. Here the CDR3 reads CASYGTPSYEQYF. The CDR3 nucleotides read TGTGCCAGCTACGGGACCCCTTCCTACGAGCAGTACTTC. The V gene is TRBV3-1, the J gene TRBJ2-7, with D possibly being TRBD1 or TRBD2 (5 bases each). The germline V and J ends were trimmed by 8 bases and 1 base, with 12 bases remaining between them. CDR1 and CDR2 (germline): LGHDT, YNNKEL (reference sequence). The CDR3 runs 13 residues.

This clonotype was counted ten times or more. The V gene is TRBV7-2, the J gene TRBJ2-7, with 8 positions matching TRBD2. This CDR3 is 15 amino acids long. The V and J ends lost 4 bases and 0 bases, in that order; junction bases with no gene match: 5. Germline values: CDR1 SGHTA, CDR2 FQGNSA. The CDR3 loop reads CASSSPGGGSYEQYF. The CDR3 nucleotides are TGTGCCAGCAGCTCCCCGGGGGGGGGCTCCTACGAGCAGTACTTC.

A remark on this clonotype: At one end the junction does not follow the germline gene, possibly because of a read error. The CDR3 is CATGSPHGGEGRQETRYF. The CDR3 DNA follows: TGTGCCACCGGAAGTCCTCACGGTGGAGAGGGGAGGCAAGAGACCCGGTACTTC. The chain combines TRBV6-1 with TRBJ2-5; tentative D call: TRBD2 (6 bases). CDR3 size: 18 residues. Germline V lookup: CDR1 MNHNS, CDR2 SASEGT.

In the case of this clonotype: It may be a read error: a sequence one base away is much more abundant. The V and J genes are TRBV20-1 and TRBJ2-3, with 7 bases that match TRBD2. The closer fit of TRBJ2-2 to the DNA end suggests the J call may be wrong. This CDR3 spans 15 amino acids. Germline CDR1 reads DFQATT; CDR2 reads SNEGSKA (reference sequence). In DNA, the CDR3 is TGCAGTGCTAGCGTGCGGGGGACCACTATCGGGGAGCTGTTTTTT. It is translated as CSASVRGTTIGELFF.

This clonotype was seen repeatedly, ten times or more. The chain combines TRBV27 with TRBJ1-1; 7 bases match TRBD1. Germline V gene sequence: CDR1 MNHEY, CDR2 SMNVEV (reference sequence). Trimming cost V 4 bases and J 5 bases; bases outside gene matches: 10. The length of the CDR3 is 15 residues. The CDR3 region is CASSYTGAPGTEAFF. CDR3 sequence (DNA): TGTGCCAGCAGTTATACAGGGGCCCCAGGGACTGAAGCTTTCTTT.

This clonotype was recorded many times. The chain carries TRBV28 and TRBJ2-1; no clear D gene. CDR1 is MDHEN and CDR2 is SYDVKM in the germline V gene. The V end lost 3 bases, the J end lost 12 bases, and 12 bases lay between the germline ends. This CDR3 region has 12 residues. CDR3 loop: CASSLKWVGQFF. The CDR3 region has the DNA TGTGCCAGCAGTTTGAAGTGGGTGGGGCAGTTCTTC.

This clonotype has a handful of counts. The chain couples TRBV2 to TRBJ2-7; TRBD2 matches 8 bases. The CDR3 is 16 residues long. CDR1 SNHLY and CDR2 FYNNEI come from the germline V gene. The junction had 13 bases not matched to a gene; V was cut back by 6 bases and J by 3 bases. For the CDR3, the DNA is TGTGCCAGCAGGTCACGCGGGGGGCAGGACCTCTACGAGCAGTACTTC. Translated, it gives CASRSRGGQDLYEQYF.

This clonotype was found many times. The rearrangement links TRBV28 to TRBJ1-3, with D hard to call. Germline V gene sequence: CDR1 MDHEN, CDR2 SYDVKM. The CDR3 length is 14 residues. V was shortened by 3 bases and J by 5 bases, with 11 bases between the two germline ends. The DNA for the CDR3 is TGTGCCAGCAGTTTCAGGCGTATACGAAACACCATATATTTT. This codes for CASSFRRIRNTIYF.

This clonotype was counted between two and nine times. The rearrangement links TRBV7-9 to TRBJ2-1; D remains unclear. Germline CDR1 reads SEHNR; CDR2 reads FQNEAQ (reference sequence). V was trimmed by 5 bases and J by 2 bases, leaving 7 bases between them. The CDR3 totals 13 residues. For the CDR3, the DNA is TGTGCCAGCAGCAAAGGGACCTACAATGAGCAGTTCTTC. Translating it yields CASSKGTYNEQFF.